The 17 T cell receptor beta chains below all came from one sample that was sequenced in a study of blood T cells in healthy people across ages (dated by TCRdb to between 2014 and 2017). The library was produced with 5' RACE. Instrument on record: Illumina HiSeq 2500. A second PCR of about 7 to 12 cycles was performed with a sample-barcoded 5' primer and a J-beta primer mix. The public sequencing data were trimmed at Q25 with fastp and processed into clonotypes with MiXCR by TCRdb, which kept only in-frame beta chains. Each CDR3 protein appears once, grouped with its most common genes and DNA. The sample yields a few hundred thousand distinct CDR3 sequences; over 25% were counted once. The ten largest clones add up to under 4.5% of the sample. The data were also submitted as part of a second study, on T cells of mothers and their children.

Sequences were obtained from blood. These receptor sequences come from a boy aged 2 to 10 in good health.

The CDR3: CASSYPGLAVYEQYF. The CDR3 DNA is TGTGCCAGCAGTTACCCGGGACTAGCGGTCTACGAGCAGTACTTC. The chain carries TRBV6-2 or TRBV6-3 and TRBJ2-7; 11 bases are shared with TRBD2. The CDR3 length is 15 residues. The germline gives CDR1 MNHEY, CDR2 SVGEGT. V was pared by 2 bases and J by 3 bases, with 3 bases of the junction left unmatched.

This clonotype has only a few counts. CDR3 in DNA: TGTGCCAGCAGTGCCGCCCTAATACTTCCCTACGAGCAGTACTTC. Amino acids: CASSAALILPYEQYF. The chain has TRBV12-3 or TRBV12-4 and TRBJ2-7; D is uncertain. V lost 5 bases to trimming and J lost 2 bases, with 16 bases between them. The CDR3 is 15 amino acids.

This chain links TRBV27 with TRBJ2-5; D unresolved. The J call may not be correct, given that the DNA end is closer to TRBJ2-7. CDR1 and CDR2 from the germline V gene are MNHEY and SMNVEV (reference sequence). The CDR3 is 13 amino acids. CDR3 residues: CASSSGPLDEQYF. For the CDR3, the DNA is TGTGCCAGCAGTTCCGGGCCCCTAGACGAGCAGTACTTC.

The chain couples TRBV6-5 to TRBJ2-7; D is possibly TRBD1 (6 bases). Germline V gives CDR1 MNHEY, CDR2 SVGAGI. The germline V and J ends were trimmed by 2 bases and 6 bases, with 14 bases remaining between them. CDR3 length: 14 amino acids. CDR3 amino acids: CASSYGGPRSEQYF. The CDR3 DNA reads as TGTGCCAGCAGTTACGGGGGCCCAAGGAGCGAGCAGTACTTC.

The V and J genes are TRBV12-3 or TRBV12-4 and TRBJ2-2; tentative D call: TRBD1 (5 bases). The CDR3 totals 16 residues. The V and J ends lost 7 bases and 6 bases respectively, with 21 bases between them. CDR3 sequence reads: CASKYLTGEKAGELFF. CDR3 coding DNA: TGTGCCAGCAAATATTTAACAGGCGAGAAGGCCGGGGAGCTGTTTTTT.

This chain joins TRBV4-3 and TRBJ2-2; D might be TRBD1 (5 bases). Trimming took 1 base from V and 3 from J, leaving 9 bases between them. The CDR3 length is 15 residues. In germline, CDR1 is LGHNA, CDR2 YSLEER. The CDR3 here is CASSQGRDYTGELFF. CDR3 nucleotides: TGCGCCAGCAGCCAAGGCAGGGATTACACCGGGGAGCTGTTTTTT.

This clonotype was found a few times. The gene calls are TRBV12-3 or TRBV12-4 and TRBJ1-1; D is possibly TRBD1 (6 bases). Trimming left V 3 bases short and J 1 base short, with 9 bases between. The CDR3 loop spans 14 amino acids. The CDR3, as DNA: TGTGCCAGCAGTTTTACAGGGCGGAACACTGAAGCTTTCTTT. Protein sequence: CASSFTGRNTEAFF.

This clonotype was found many times. The chain recombines TRBV5-1 with TRBJ1-2; D may be TRBD1 (6 bases). CDR3 size: 13 residues. V shed 0 bases and J shed 6 bases, with 9 bases lying between them. CDR1 is SGHRS and CDR2 is YFSETQ in the germline V gene. CDR3 DNA: TGCGCCAGCAGCTTGGAGGGGACAAATGGCTACACCTTC. It encodes CASSLEGTNGYTF.

The sample holds a few counts of this clonotype. The chain joins TRBV7-2 to TRBJ2-7; D is unclear. Germline V gene sequence: CDR1 SGHTA, CDR2 FQGNSA. The CDR3 contains 15 residues. The V gene lost 8 bases and the J gene lost 1 base, with 18 bases spanning the gap. CDR3 loop: CASRRVELGSYEQYF. The CDR3 nucleotides read TGTGCCAGCCGCCGGGTGGAGCTAGGGTCCTACGAGCAGTACTTC.

This clonotype appeared a single time. The chain couples TRBV14 to TRBJ2-1; perhaps TRBD2 as D (6 bases). Per germline, CDR1 SGHDN and CDR2 FVKESK. V lost 4 bases and J 14 bases, leaving 12 bases between the germline ends. The CDR3 length is 11 residues. The CDR3 sequence is CASSPGGSKFF. The CDR3 DNA sequence: TGTGCCAGCAGCCCTGGGGGGAGCAAGTTCTTC.

This chain connects TRBV20-1 to TRBJ1-4; 8 bases are shared with TRBD1. After removal of 1 base from V and 4 bases from J, the junction contained 8 bases not matched to a gene. The CDR3 length is 16 residues. Germline V lookup: CDR1 DFQATT, CDR2 SNEGSKA (reference sequence). The CDR3 DNA reads as TGCAGTGCTAGAGGGCAAGGACAGGGTGATAATGAAAAACTGTTTTTT. Its translation: CSARGQGQGDNEKLFF.

The V gene is TRBV20-1, the J gene TRBJ1-2, with D uncertain. Germline V CDR1 and CDR2: DFQATT, SNEGSKA (reference sequence). V was pared by 3 bases and J by 1 base, with 12 bases between. This CDR3 region has 14 residues. CDR3 in DNA: TGCAGTGCTAGTGAAGAGTATGATAACTATGGCTACACCTTC. It translates to CSASEEYDNYGYTF.

The chain employs TRBV20-1 and TRBJ2-3; 7 nucleotides line up with TRBD2. CDR3 length equals 20 residues. From germline, CDR1 is DFQATT and CDR2 SNEGSKA (reference sequence). The CDR3 DNA sequence: TGCAGCGCGAAGACGACGGCCCCCCAGCAAGCGGGATCCGTCACAGATACGCAGTATTTT. This translates into CSAKTTAPQQAGSVTDTQYF.

The CDR3 bases are TGTGCCTGGAGTCCCCGAGGGCAATCCTTGCGACGCGGCATTCAGTACTTC. It translates to CAWSPRGQSLRRGIQYF. This rearrangement joins TRBV30 to TRBJ2-4; weak D call: TRBD2 (5 bases). The germline V gene encodes CDR1 GTSNPN and CDR2 SVGIG (reference sequence). The CDR3 contains 17 residues. Trimming took 2 bases from V and 9 from J, leaving 26 bases between them.

This clonotype appeared a few times. The chain employs TRBV2 and TRBJ2-1, with TRBD2 matching 9 bases. The CDR3 runs 15 residues. CDR1 and CDR2 (germline): SNHLY, FYNNEI. V shed 4 bases, J shed 6 bases, and the junction held 7 bases outside the gene matches. The chain's CDR3 is CASSGGLAGINEQFF. The CDR3 nucleotides read TGTGCCAGCAGTGGCGGTCTAGCGGGGATCAATGAGCAGTTCTTC.

This clonotype was counted only a few times. Being one base from a much bigger clone, this may be a read error. V is TRBV7-2 and J is TRBJ2-5, with 9 bases lining up with TRBD2. Germline CDR1 and CDR2: SGHTA and FQGNSA. This CDR3 spans 15 amino acids. The CDR3 region is CASSLMAGGQETQCF. The CDR3 DNA sequence: TGTGCCAGCAGCTTAATGGCGGGGGGGCAAGAGACCCAGTGCTTC.

The chain couples TRBV7-9 to TRBJ2-5; D not certain. Germline loops: CDR1 SEHNR, CDR2 FQNEAQ (reference sequence). With 2 bases removed from V and 1 base from J, the gap between germline ends came to 8 bases. The CDR3 consists of 14 residues. CDR3 loop: CASSLLDPQETQYF. CDR3 in DNA: TGTGCCAGCAGCTTACTGGATCCCCAAGAGACCCAGTACTTC. Looking up the rest from reference TRBV7-9 and TRBJ2-5 gives the full variable domain: DTGVSQNPRHKITKRGQNVTFRCDPISEHNRLYWYRQTLGQGPEFLTYFQNEAQLEKSRLLSDRFSAERPKGSFSTLEIQRTEQGDSAMYLCASSLLDPQETQYFGPGTRLLVL.